A selection of T cell receptor beta chains follows, all from one sample in a study of blood T cell repertoires in COVID-19. Assay used: immunoSEQ multiplex PCR; TCRdb lists only in-frame clones, some missing. The sample yields some 97,000 clones, approximately 91% seen once. Material for sequencing was peripheral blood. These receptors were obtained from a man aged 50 or older with active COVID-19. Both conserved end residues are part of each CDR3. Each record gives: clone size, J gene, D gene, V gene, CDR3 DNA, CDR3 protein. D genes are given only for firm matches. Size tells how often a clone was seen (once, few, many) or the class of an expanded clone, and some rows leave it out.

clone size: NA; J gene: TRBJ1-1; D gene: NA; V gene: TRBV7-8; CDR3 DNA: TGTGCCAGCAGCATGGACAGGAACACTGAAGCTTTCTTT; CDR3 protein: CASSMDRNTEAFF
clone size: NA; J gene: TRBJ2-3; D gene: TRBD1; V gene: TRBV2; CDR3 DNA: TGTGCCAGCAGTGAGGGGGACAGGACCACAGATACGCAGTATTTT; CDR3 protein: CASSEGDRTTDTQYF
clone size: once; J gene: TRBJ2-1; D gene: NA; V gene: TRBV2; CDR3 DNA: TGTGCCAGCAGTGGCGGGGTGACCTACAATGAGCAGTTCTTC; CDR3 protein: CASSGGVTYNEQFF
clone size: once; J gene: TRBJ2-2; D gene: NA; V gene: TRBV5-4; CDR3 DNA: TGTGCCAGCAGCTTGTCTGTCGGGAACACCGGGGAGCTGTTTTTT; CDR3 protein: CASSLSVGNTGELFF
clone size: NA; J gene: TRBJ2-4; D gene: NA; V gene: TRBV5-1; CDR3 DNA: TGCGCCAGCAGCTTGGGTGGTCGGGACACGGTGTACTTC; CDR3 protein: CASSLGGRDTVYF
clone size: NA; J gene: TRBJ1-2; D gene: NA; V gene: TRBV6-6; CDR3 DNA: TGTGCCAGCAGTGGACAGCAGGGGAACTATGGCTACACCTTC; CDR3 protein: CASSGQQGNYGYTF
clone size: NA; J gene: TRBJ2-2; D gene: NA; V gene: TRBV9; CDR3 DNA: TGTGCCAGCAGCGTCAAAGTGGGCGCCGGGGAGCTGTTTTTT; CDR3 protein: CASSVKVGAGELFF
clone size: NA; J gene: TRBJ2-3; D gene: TRBD2; V gene: TRBV27; CDR3 DNA: TGTGCCAGCAGTTATCTGGGGGTAGCGGGAGAATCCAGCACAGATACGCAGTATTTT; CDR3 protein: CASSYLGVAGESSTDTQYF
clone size: NA; J gene: TRBJ2-7; D gene: TRBD1; V gene: TRBV5-1; CDR3 DNA: TGCGCCAGCAGCTTACAGGGGATTACCTACGAGCAGTACTTC; CDR3 protein: CASSLQGITYEQYF
clone size: NA; J gene: TRBJ1-1; D gene: TRBD1; V gene: TRBV9; CDR3 DNA: TGTGCCAGCAGCGCCAAGGACAGGGGGGTAAACACTGAAGCTTTCTTT; CDR3 protein: CASSAKDRGVNTEAFF
clone size: once; J gene: TRBJ2-1; D gene: NA; V gene: TRBV2; CDR3 DNA: TGTGCCAGCAGTGAGGGGCTTTACAATGAGCAGTTCTTC; CDR3 protein: CASSEGLYNEQFF
clone size: NA; J gene: TRBJ1-2; D gene: TRBD1; V gene: TRBV4-1; CDR3 DNA: TGCGCCAGCAGCCACCCGGACAGGAGGAACTATGGCTACACCTTC; CDR3 protein: CASSHPDRRNYGYTF
clone size: NA; J gene: TRBJ1-1; D gene: TRBD1; V gene: TRBV3-1/TRBV3-2; CDR3 DNA: TGTGCCAGCAGCCATGGACAGGGGGCGCGGACTGAAGCTTTCTTT; CDR3 protein: CASSHGQGARTEAFF
clone size: NA; J gene: TRBJ2-7; D gene: TRBD1; V gene: TRBV4-1; CDR3 DNA: TGCGCCAGCAGCCAAGAACAGGGACAGGACTACGAGCAGTACTTC; CDR3 protein: CASSQEQGQDYEQYF
clone size: few; J gene: TRBJ1-6; D gene: TRBD1; V gene: TRBV6-5; CDR3 DNA: TGTGCCAGCAGTTCATACCCAGGGGGTGGTTCACCCCTCCACTTT; CDR3 protein: CASSSYPGGGSPLHF
clone size: NA; J gene: TRBJ2-1; D gene: TRBD2; V gene: TRBV7-2; CDR3 DNA: TGTGCCAGCAGCCAAGCGGGGGGAAGCTCCTACAATGAGCAGTTCTTC; CDR3 protein: CASSQAGGSSYNEQFF
clone size: NA; J gene: TRBJ1-4; D gene: NA; V gene: TRBV3-1/TRBV3-2; CDR3 DNA: TGTGCCAGCAGCCCTTCCGGTCGCCTGGAAAAACTGTTTTTT; CDR3 protein: CASSPSGRLEKLFF
clone size: NA; J gene: TRBJ1-2; D gene: TRBD1; V gene: TRBV19; CDR3 DNA: TGTGCCAGTAGCACGACAGGGACTAACTATGGCTACACCTTC; CDR3 protein: CASSTTGTNYGYTF
clone size: NA; J gene: TRBJ2-5; D gene: TRBD2; V gene: TRBV5-4; CDR3 DNA: TGTGCCAGCAGCACGACTAGCGGCGCCCGGGGGACCCAGTACTTC; CDR3 protein: CASSTTSGARGTQYF
clone size: NA; J gene: TRBJ2-5; D gene: NA; V gene: TRBV7-8; CDR3 DNA: TGTGCCAGCAGCTTAGATGACCGGACAAGTCACATCGCGGAGACCCAGTACTTC; CDR3 protein: CASSLDDRTSHIAETQYF
clone size: NA; J gene: TRBJ2-3; D gene: TRBD2; V gene: TRBV19; CDR3 DNA: TGTGCCAGTAGTACCCGACTAGCGGGAGGTATAGATACGCAGTATTTT; CDR3 protein: CASSTRLAGGIDTQYF
clone size: NA; J gene: TRBJ1-2; D gene: NA; V gene: TRBV3-1/TRBV3-2; CDR3 DNA: TGTGCCAGCAGCCAAGACGTGCGCTATGGCTACACCTTC; CDR3 protein: CASSQDVRYGYTF
clone size: NA; J gene: TRBJ2-1; D gene: TRBD2; V gene: TRBV2; CDR3 DNA: TGTGCCAGCAGGGATAGCGGGAGGAGATCCTACAATGAGCAGTTCTTC; CDR3 protein: CASRDSGRRSYNEQFF
clone size: once; J gene: TRBJ2-2; D gene: TRBD2; V gene: TRBV5-1; CDR3 DNA: TGCGCCAGCAGCTCAGGACTAGCGGGAGGAAGGGGCACCGGGGAGCTGTTTTTT; CDR3 protein: CASSSGLAGGRGTGELFF
clone size: NA; J gene: TRBJ1-6; D gene: NA; V gene: TRBV18; CDR3 DNA: TGTGCCAGCTCACCAAAGGACGGAGGGACACCCCTCCACTTT; CDR3 protein: CASSPKDGGTPLHF
clone size: NA; J gene: TRBJ1-6; D gene: NA; V gene: TRBV6-5; CDR3 DNA: TGTGCCAGCAGGGCAGGGTTAGGTTCACCCCTCCACTTT; CDR3 protein: CASRAGLGSPLHF
clone size: NA; J gene: TRBJ2-5; D gene: NA; V gene: TRBV5-1; CDR3 DNA: TGCGCCAGCAGCTTAGGGGTTCAAGAGACCCAGTACTTC; CDR3 protein: CASSLGVQETQYF
clone size: NA; J gene: TRBJ2-6; D gene: NA; V gene: TRBV7-9; CDR3 DNA: TGTGCCAGCAGCTTCGGGGGCTCTGGGGCCAACGTCCTGACTTTC; CDR3 protein: CASSFGGSGANVLTF
clone size: NA; J gene: TRBJ1-1; D gene: TRBD1; V gene: TRBV19; CDR3 DNA: TGTGCCAGTAGTAACCGGGACAGGGTTATGAACACTGAAGCTTTCTTT; CDR3 protein: CASSNRDRVMNTEAFF
clone size: NA; J gene: TRBJ2-3; D gene: TRBD1; V gene: TRBV18; CDR3 DNA: TGTGCCAGCTCACCCGGACAGGGGGTAAAGGATACGCAGTATTTT; CDR3 protein: CASSPGQGVKDTQYF
clone size: NA; J gene: TRBJ1-2; D gene: TRBD1; V gene: TRBV29-1; CDR3 DNA: TGCAGCGTAGCCCGGGGCCCTGGGGACAGGGGCCCCGGAGGGAACTATGGCTACACCTTC; CDR3 protein: CSVARGPGDRGPGGNYGYTF
clone size: NA; J gene: TRBJ2-2; D gene: TRBD1; V gene: TRBV29-1; CDR3 DNA: TGCAGCGTTGAGGCAGGGGGCGGCACCGGGGAGCTGTTTTTT; CDR3 protein: CSVEAGGGTGELFF
clone size: NA; J gene: TRBJ2-6; D gene: NA; V gene: TRBV5-1; CDR3 DNA: TGCGCCAGCAGCCCGGCTCTAACGAGGGGGGCCAACGTCCTGACTTTC; CDR3 protein: CASSPALTRGANVLTF
clone size: NA; J gene: TRBJ2-5; D gene: TRBD1; V gene: TRBV5-6; CDR3 DNA: TGTGCCAGCAGCGGAACAGGGGGCGCGCCTGAGACCCAGTACTTC; CDR3 protein: CASSGTGGAPETQYF
clone size: few; J gene: TRBJ2-7; D gene: NA; V gene: TRBV7-9; CDR3 DNA: TGTGCCAGCAGCTACAGCTCCTACGAGCAGTACTTC; CDR3 protein: CASSYSSYEQYF
clone size: NA; J gene: TRBJ2-2; D gene: TRBD2; V gene: TRBV9; CDR3 DNA: TGTGCCAGCAGCGTAGCCAGCGGGAGATCGGCCGGGGAGCTGTTTTTT; CDR3 protein: CASSVASGRSAGELFF
clone size: NA; J gene: TRBJ1-3; D gene: NA; V gene: TRBV11-3; CDR3 DNA: TGTGCCAGCAGCTTAGAAGTCGTCAGCTCTGGAAACACCATATATTTT; CDR3 protein: CASSLEVVSSGNTIYF
clone size: once; J gene: TRBJ2-1; D gene: TRBD1; V gene: TRBV6-5; CDR3 DNA: TGTGCCAGCAGCCCAGACAGGGGGAACCACAATGAGCAGTTCTTC; CDR3 protein: CASSPDRGNHNEQFF
clone size: many; J gene: TRBJ2-7; D gene: TRBD1; V gene: TRBV9; CDR3 DNA: TGTGCCAGCAGCCCCGGGACAGGGTACGAGCAGTACTTC; CDR3 protein: CASSPGTGYEQYF
clone size: once; J gene: TRBJ1-2; D gene: TRBD1; V gene: TRBV5-1; CDR3 DNA: TGCGCCAGCAGCTTGGCCTCGGGACAGATCCCCTATGGCTACACCTTC; CDR3 protein: CASSLASGQIPYGYTF